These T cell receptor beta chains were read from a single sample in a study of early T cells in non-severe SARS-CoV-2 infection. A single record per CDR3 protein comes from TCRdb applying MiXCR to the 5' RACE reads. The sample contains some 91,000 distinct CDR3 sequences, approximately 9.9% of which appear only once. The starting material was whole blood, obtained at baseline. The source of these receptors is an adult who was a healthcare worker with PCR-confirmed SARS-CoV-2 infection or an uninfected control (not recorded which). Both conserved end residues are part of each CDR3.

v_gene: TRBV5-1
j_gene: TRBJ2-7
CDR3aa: CASPEGLRETYEQYF

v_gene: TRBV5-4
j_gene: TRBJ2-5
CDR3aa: CASSPQQGLAGGRTQYF

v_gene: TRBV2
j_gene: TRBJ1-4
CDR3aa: CASSANRGINEKLFF

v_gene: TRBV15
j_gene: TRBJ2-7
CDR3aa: CATSRDIGQAPNF

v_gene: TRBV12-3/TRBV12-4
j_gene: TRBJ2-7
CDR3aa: CASRLGYEQYF

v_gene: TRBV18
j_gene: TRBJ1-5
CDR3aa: CASSPGTGVQPQHF

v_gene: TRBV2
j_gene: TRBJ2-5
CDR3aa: CASRAFGGQQETQYF

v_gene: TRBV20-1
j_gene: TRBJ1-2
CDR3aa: CSAREGNGYTF

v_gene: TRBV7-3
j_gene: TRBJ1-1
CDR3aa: CASSPHPTNTEAFF

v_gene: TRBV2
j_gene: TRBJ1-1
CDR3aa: CASSKTGGTEAFF

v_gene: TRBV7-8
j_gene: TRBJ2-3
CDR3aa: CASSFLPTDTQYF

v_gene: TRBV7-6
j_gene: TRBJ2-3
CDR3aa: CASSIATDTQYF

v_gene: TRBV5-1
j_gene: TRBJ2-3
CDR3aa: CASNPRDRGEDTQYF

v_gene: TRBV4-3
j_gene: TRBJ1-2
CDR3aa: CASSREGQGDYGYTF

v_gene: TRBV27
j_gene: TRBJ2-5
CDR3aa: CASSFGTYRETQYF

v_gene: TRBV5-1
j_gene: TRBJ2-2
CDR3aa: CASSLTESGELFF

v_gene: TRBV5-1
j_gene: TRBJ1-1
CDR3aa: CASSIETGGTEAFF

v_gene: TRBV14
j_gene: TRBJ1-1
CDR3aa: CASSHTPGQKNTEAFF

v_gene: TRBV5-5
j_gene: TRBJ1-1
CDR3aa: CASSLGADTEAFF

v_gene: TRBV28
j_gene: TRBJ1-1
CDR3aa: CASSFYTEAFF

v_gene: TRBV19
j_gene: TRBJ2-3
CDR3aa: CASRPARADTTDTQYF

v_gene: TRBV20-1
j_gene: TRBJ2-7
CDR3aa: CSARGGLAGGSSYEQYF

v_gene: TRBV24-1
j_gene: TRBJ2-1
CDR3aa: CATSEAGGPTPYNEQFF

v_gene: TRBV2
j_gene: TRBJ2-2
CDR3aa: CASTGPAPNTGELFF

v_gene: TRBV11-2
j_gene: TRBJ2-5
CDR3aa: CASSTDRETQYF

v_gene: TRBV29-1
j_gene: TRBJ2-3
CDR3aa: CSVEDHTDTQYF

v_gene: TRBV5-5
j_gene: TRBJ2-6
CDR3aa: CASSFGHSGANVLTF

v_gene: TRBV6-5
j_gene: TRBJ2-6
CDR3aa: CASSYGRPGSTGANVLTF

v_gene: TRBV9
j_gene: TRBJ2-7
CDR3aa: CASSSPENPEDYEQYF

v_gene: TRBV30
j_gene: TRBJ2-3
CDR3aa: CAWSPGSTDTQYF

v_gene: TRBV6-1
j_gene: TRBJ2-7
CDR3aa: CASSVSSGTASWYF

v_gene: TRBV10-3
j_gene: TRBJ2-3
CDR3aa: CAISDKAGVGTQYF

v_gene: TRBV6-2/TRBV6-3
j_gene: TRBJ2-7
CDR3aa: CASTPSGTGHSYEQYF

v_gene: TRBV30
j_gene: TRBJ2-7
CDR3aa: CAWSGTSGRYEQYF

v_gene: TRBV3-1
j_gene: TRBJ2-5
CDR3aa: CASRFLAKGSRGETQYF

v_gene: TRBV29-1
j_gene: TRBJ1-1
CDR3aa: CSVEQGWNTEAFF

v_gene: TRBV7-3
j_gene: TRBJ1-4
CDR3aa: CASSPRRGEKLFF

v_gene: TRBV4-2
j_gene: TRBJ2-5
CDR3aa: CASSPSGGQEETQYF

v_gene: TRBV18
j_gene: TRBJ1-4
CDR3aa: CASSQTGWVEKLFF

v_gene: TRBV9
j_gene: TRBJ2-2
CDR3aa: CASSVNVRGELFF

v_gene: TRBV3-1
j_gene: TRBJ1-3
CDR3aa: CASSQDFRAGNTIYF